This T cell receptor beta chain was recovered during a study of cytomegalovirus exposure and HLA in healthy donors. Whole-study context: Earlier, 100 million or so unique TCR beta sequences were recovered from approximately 180 million T cells by an analysis. Study-wide results and limits: Certain sequence variants were highly shared and formed a cluster, and this cluster was likely a sequencing artifact. A later analysis reportedly found that, within productive TCRs, an Asian-associated ancestry cluster had fewer N-insertions than the mean observed across the approximately 700 donors. The study recorded 164 TCR beta chains that were cytomegalovirus-associated.

The PCR employed 60 Vbeta primers together with 13 Jbeta primers. Generated by immunoSEQ multiplex PCR, the TCRdb table keeps only in-frame clones and is missing some. The sample gives roughly 71,000 clones, approximately 67% of which show up once; around 2.7% is in the top ten. The CDR3 loop spans 14 amino acids. Trimming shortened V by 5 bases and J by 4 bases, and 14 bases separated the two germline ends. Germline loops: CDR1 MGHDK, CDR2 SYGVNS. This clone has more than one count but fewer than ten. What it binds is not known. The receptor was derived from a man aged 25 to 40 in good health and CMV-seronegative. V usage is TRBV25-1 and J usage is TRBJ1-2; D gene uncertain. The material sequenced was PBMCs. Written as DNA, the CDR3 is TGTGCCAGCAGTACGCAGGAGGATTTCTATGGCTACACCTTC. Translation gives CASSTQEDFYGYTF.